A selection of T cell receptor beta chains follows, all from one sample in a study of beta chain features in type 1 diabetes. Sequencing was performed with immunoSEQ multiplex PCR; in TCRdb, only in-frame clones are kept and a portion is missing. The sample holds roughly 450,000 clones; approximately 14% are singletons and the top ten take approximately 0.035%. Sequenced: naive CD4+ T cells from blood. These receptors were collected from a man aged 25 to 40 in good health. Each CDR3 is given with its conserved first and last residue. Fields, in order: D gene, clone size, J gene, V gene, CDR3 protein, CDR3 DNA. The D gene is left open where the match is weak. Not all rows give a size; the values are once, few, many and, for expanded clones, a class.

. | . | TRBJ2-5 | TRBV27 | CASSLSRMETQYF | TGTGCCAGCAGTTTGTCTAGGATGGAGACCCAGTACTTC
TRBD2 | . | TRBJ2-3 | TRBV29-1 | CSVETPTSGMTDTQYF | TGCAGCGTTGAAACGCCGACTAGCGGGATGACAGATACGCAGTATTTT
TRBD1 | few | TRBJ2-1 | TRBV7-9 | CASSLAGQAKSNEQFF | TGTGCCAGCAGCTTAGCGGGACAGGCTAAGTCCAATGAGCAGTTCTTC
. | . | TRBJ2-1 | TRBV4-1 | CASSQVEGDEQFF | TGCGCCAGCAGCCAAGTGGAAGGGGATGAGCAGTTCTTC
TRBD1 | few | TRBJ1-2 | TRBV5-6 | CASSSDRGNYGYTF | TGTGCCAGCAGCAGTGACAGGGGAAACTATGGCTACACCTTC
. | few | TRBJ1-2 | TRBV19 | CASGLVYGYTF | TGTGCCAGTGGCTTAGTATATGGCTACACCTTC
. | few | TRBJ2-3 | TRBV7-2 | CASSPGGDTQYF | TGTGCCAGCAGCCCCGGGGGAGATACGCAGTATTTT
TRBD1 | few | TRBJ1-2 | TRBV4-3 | CASSRGTGMVGYTF | TGCGCCAGCAGCCGAGGGACAGGGATGGTTGGCTACACCTTC
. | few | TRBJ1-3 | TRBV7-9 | CASSLAFGNTIYF | TGTGCCAGCAGCTTAGCCTTCGGAAACACCATATATTTT
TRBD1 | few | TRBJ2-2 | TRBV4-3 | CASSQTGAGELFF | TGCGCCAGCAGCCAAACAGGGGCCGGGGAGCTGTTTTTT
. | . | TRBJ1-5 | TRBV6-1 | CASSVDDGRQPQHF | TGTGCCAGCAGTGTTGACGACGGACGGCAGCCCCAGCATTTT
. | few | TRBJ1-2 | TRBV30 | CAWSVPGHYGYTF | TGTGCCTGGAGTGTACCCGGCCACTATGGCTACACCTTC
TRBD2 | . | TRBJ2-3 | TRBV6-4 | CASGIAGGTDTQYF | TGTGCCAGCGGGATAGCGGGGGGCACAGATACGCAGTATTTT
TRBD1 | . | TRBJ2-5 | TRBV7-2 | CASSRRGQGQETQYF | TGTGCCAGCAGCCGCAGGGGGCAGGGGCAAGAGACCCAGTACTTC
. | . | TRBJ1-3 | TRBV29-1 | CSVGGSGNTIYF | TGCAGCGTCGGGGGGTCTGGAAACACCATATATTTT
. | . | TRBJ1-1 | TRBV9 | CASSVNLLNTEAFF | TGTGCCAGCAGCGTAAACCTTCTGAACACTGAAGCTTTCTTT
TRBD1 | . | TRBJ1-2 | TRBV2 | CASILGQSYGYTF | TGTGCCAGCATCCTGGGACAGAGCTATGGCTACACCTTC
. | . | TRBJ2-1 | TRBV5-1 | CASSLVAPGFIIKAYNEQFF | TGCGCCAGCAGCTTGGTGGCCCCAGGGTTTATTATTAAGGCCTACAATGAGCAGTTCTTC
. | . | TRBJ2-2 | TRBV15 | CATSRDLGSGELFF | TGTGCCACCAGCAGAGATCTAGGATCCGGGGAGCTGTTTTTT
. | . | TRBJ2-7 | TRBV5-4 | CASSLVAYSSYEQYF | TGTGCCAGCAGCTTGGTAGCCTATAGCTCCTACGAGCAGTACTTC
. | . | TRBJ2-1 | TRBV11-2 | CASSLDLGLSYNEQFF | TGTGCCAGCAGCTTAGATCTGGGGTTGTCCTACAATGAGCAGTTCTTC